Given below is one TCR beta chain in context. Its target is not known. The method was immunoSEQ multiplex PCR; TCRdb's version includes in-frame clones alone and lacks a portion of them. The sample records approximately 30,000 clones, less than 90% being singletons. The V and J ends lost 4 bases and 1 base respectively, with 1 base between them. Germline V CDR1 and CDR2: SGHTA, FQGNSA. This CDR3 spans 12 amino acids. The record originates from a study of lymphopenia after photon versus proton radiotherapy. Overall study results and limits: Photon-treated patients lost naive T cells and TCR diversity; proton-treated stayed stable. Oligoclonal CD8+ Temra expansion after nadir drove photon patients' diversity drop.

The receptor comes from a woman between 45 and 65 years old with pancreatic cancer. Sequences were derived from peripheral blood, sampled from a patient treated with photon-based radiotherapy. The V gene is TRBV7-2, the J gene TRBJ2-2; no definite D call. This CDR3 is CASSWNTGELFF. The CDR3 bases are TGTGCCAGCAGCTGGAACACCGGGGAGCTGTTTTTT.